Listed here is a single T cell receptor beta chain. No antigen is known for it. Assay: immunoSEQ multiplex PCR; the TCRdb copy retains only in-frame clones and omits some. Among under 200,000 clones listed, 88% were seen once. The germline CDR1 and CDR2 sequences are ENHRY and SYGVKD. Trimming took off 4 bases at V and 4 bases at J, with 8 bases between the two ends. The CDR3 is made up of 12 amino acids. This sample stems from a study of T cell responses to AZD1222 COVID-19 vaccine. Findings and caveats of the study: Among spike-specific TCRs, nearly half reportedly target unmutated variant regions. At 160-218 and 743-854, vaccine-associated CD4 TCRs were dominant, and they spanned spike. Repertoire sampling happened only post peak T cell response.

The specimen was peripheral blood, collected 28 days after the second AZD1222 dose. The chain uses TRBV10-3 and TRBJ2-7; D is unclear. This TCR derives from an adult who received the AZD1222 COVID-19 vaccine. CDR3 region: CAISAQSYEQYF. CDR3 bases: TGTGCCATCAGTGCACAGTCGTACGAGCAGTACTTC.